Listed here are 5 T cell receptor beta chains from one sample, sequenced in a study of regulatory T cells in long-lasting Graves disease. Arm-PCR of CDR3 regions and iRepertoire HTBI primers were used to build TCR beta libraries. MiXCR, run by TCRdb on the multiplex PCR reads, gives a single entry per CDR3 protein. Here the sample spans 700,000 or so distinct CDR3 sequences, around 30% being singletons. The time point denotes: persistent/refractory GD, antithyroid drugs over 5 years with positive TRAb. Researchers made the TCR library from RNA that was extracted from PBMCs. The sample consisted of peripheral blood mononuclear cells (PBMCs), taken when the disease was refractory, from a patient treated with antithyroid drugs. These receptors all come from a female donor with Graves disease.

This clonotype was counted ten times or more. V gene TRBV12-3 or TRBV12-4 combines with J gene TRBJ1-1; the match to TRBD1 covers 11 bases. V shed 3 bases and J 8 bases; nucleotides not matched to a gene: 5. This CDR3 comprises 14 residues. Here the CDR3 reads CASSLRTGGREAFF. The CDR3 bases are TGTGCCAGCAGTTTGCGGACAGGGGGCAGAGAAGCTTTCTTT.

This clonotype was seen only a few times. The chain employs TRBV11-3 and TRBJ2-7; tentatively, D is TRBD2 (7 bases). Germline CDR1 reads SGHNT; CDR2 reads YENEEA. Between the trimmed V and J ends, which lost 0 bases and 2 bases, there was a span of 14 bases. The CDR3 covers 16 residues. The DNA of the CDR3 is TGTGCCAGCAGCTTAGAAGGGGGGGCGAGAACCTACGAGCAGTACTTC. Protein: CASSLEGGARTYEQYF. The entire variable domain, with the rest obtained from reference TRBV11-3 and TRBJ2-7, is as follows: EAGVVQSPRYKIIEKKQPVAFWCNPISGHNTLYWYLQNLGQGPELLIRYENEEAVDDSQLPKDRFSAERLKGVDSTLKIQPAELGDSAVYLCASSLEGGARTYEQYFGPGTRLTVT.

This clonotype was counted many times. This chain links TRBV11-2 with TRBJ2-7; 16 bases agree with TRBD2. CDR1 and CDR2 from the germline V gene are SGHAT and FQNNGV. The CDR3 extends over 15 amino acids. J gave up 6 bases and V 3 bases, and 2 bases lay outside the gene matches. The CDR3 here is CASSLGLAGGLEQYF. The CDR3 region has the DNA TGTGCCAGCAGCTTGGGACTAGCGGGAGGGCTCGAGCAGTACTTC.

Turning to this clonotype: This clone may be a read error of a much larger clone one base away. V is TRBV11-2 and J is TRBJ1-5; no reliable D call. The CDR3 sequence is 13 residues long. Trimming cost V 8 bases and J 9 bases, with 17 bases left between them. Germline values: CDR1 SGHAT, CDR2 FQNNGV. The CDR3 DNA reads as TGTGCCAGCGGCCCACAGCGAAATACGCCCCAGCATTTT. Translated: CASGPQRNTPQHF.

The rearrangement joins TRBV7-9 to TRBJ1-6; the D gene is possibly TRBD1 (5 bases). This CDR3 is 16 amino acids long. Trimming took off 7 bases at V and 7 bases at J, with 20 bases between the two ends. The germline CDR1 and CDR2 sequences are SEHNR and FQNEAQ (reference sequence). CDR3 residues: CASNLQGGIGNSPLHF. The CDR3 DNA follows: TGTGCCAGCAATCTCCAGGGCGGAATCGGGAATTCACCCCTCCACTTT.